This entry features one T cell receptor beta chain sequence. This sample is part of a study of OX40 agonist ivuxolimab in advanced cancers. The method was immunoSEQ multiplex PCR; TCRdb's version includes in-frame clones alone and lacks a portion of them. The table shows almost 80,000 clones, with 84% occurring only once. Trimming shortened V by 4 bases and J by 5 bases, and 16 bases separated the two germline ends. CDR1 and CDR2 (germline): SGHDT, YYEEEE. The CDR3 spans 15 residues. The V and J genes are TRBV5-6 and TRBJ2-1; D perhaps matches TRBD2 (6 bases). The sequence was collected from an adult with an advanced solid tumor such as melanoma, head and neck, liver or kidney cancer. This specimen consisted of CD4+ or CD8+ T cells sorted from blood, obtained in a trial of the OX40 agonist ivuxolimab. The CDR3 DNA reads as TGTGCCAGCAGCGGCAACGGGAGTAGGGACAATGAGCAGTTCTTC. This sequence encodes CASSGNGSRDNEQFF. Using reference TRBV5-6 and TRBJ2-1 for the parts outside the CDR3, the full variable domain is DAGVTQSPTHLIKTRGQQVTLRCSPKSGHDTVSWYQQALGQGPQFIFQYYEEEERQRGNFPDRFSGHQFPNYSSELNVNALLLGDSALYLCASSGNGSRDNEQFFGPGTRLTVL.